Presented here are 7 T cell receptor beta chains from one specimen sequenced in a study of control samples from healthy donors and cancer patients. Here immunoSEQ multiplex PCR was the method, and the copy in TCRdb shows in-frame clones only, minus some. The sample lists tens of thousands of clones, 93% occurring once. What was sequenced was PBMCs. The source is a woman in her forties with lung cancer.

The chain couples TRBV7-3 to TRBJ1-2; D gene uncertain. The CDR3 runs to 12 residues. The V and J ends lost 5 bases and 9 bases respectively, with 13 bases between them. Looked up from germline, CDR1 is SGHTA and CDR2 is FQGTGA. CDR3 in amino acids: CASSPDGLRYTF. The CDR3 DNA reads as TGTGCCAGCAGCCCGGACGGCCTTCGCTACACCTTC.

The rearrangement uses TRBV5-1 and TRBJ1-2, with D unclear. The V end was cut by 0 bases, the J end by 6 bases, with 6 bases between. The length of the CDR3 is 12 residues. CDR1 and CDR2 from the germline V gene are SGHRS and YFSETQ. This chain's CDR3 is CASSLEGNGYTF. The CDR3 nucleotides read TGCGCCAGCAGCTTGGAGGGAAATGGCTACACCTTC.

This sequence joins TRBV29-1 and TRBJ2-7; 8 bases line up with TRBD2. CDR1 is SQVTM and CDR2 is ANQGSEA in the germline V gene. J gave up 4 bases and V 4 bases, and 6 bases lay outside the gene matches. CDR3 length: 13 amino acids. The CDR3 nucleotides are TGCAGCGTTGTCGGGGGGGGTTCATACGAGCAGTACTTC. This translates into CSVVGGGSYEQYF.

This clone was seen more than once but under ten times. The rearrangement links TRBV6-5 to TRBJ1-1, with 11 bases fitting TRBD1. This CDR3 spans 14 amino acids. Germline V gene data show CDR1 as MNHEY and CDR2 as SVGAGI. V shed 10 bases and J 4 bases; nucleotides not matched to a gene: 8. DNA of the CDR3: TGTGCCACCCTGCCCGGGACAGGGGGCACTGAAGCTTTCTTT. It translates to CATLPGTGGTEAFF.

V usage is TRBV3-1 (or the pseudogene TRBV3-2) and J usage is TRBJ1-4; no firm D call. Trimming took 0 bases from V and 4 from J, leaving 6 bases between them. Germline assignment: CDR1 LGHDT and CDR2 YNNKEL (reference sequence). CDR3 length equals 14 residues. CDR3 nucleotides: TGTGCCAGCAGCCAAGATACCGTTAATGAAAAACTGTTTTTT. Encoded protein: CASSQDTVNEKLFF.

The V and J genes are TRBV20-1 and TRBJ1-1; D is ambiguous. With 5 bases removed from V and 4 bases from J, the gap between germline ends came to 8 bases. The germline V gene encodes CDR1 DFQATT and CDR2 SNEGSKA (reference sequence). CDR3 size: 11 residues. CDR3 amino acids: CSARGITEAFF. CDR3 sequence (DNA): TGCAGTGCTCGCGGAATCACTGAAGCTTTCTTT.

This sequence joins TRBV21-1 and TRBJ2-4; the table's D call, TRBD1, was not checked against the DNA. TRBV21-1 constitutes a pseudogene. The CDR3 covers 18 residues. CDR3 DNA: TGTGCCAGCAGCAAAGTCCCGGGTAGGGGAAAGAGTGGAAACATTCAGTACTTC. Translating it yields CASSKVPGRGKSGNIQYF.